This T cell receptor (beta chain) was recorded in a study of blood T cell repertoires in COVID-19. In the study overall: The United States, Italy and Spain supplied acute and convalescent COVID-19 samples. The cDNA or gDNA used as material had been derived from T cells, B-cell-depleted T cells, or PBMCs.

Germline V lookup: CDR1 GTSNPN, CDR2 SVGIG (reference sequence). The V end was cut by 3 bases, the J end by 4 bases, with 18 bases between. This CDR3 contains 15 residues. Authors' processing steps: Estimation of nucleated cell counts was performed using reference gene primer amplification. Here immunoSEQ multiplex PCR was the method, and the copy in TCRdb shows in-frame clones only, minus some. From that table come the V and J calls and clone size; the DNA was used to work out D and trimming. The sample records about 120,000 clones, less than 90% being singletons. The source is a man aged 65 to 85 who had recovered from COVID-19. Source material: peripheral blood. The chain employs TRBV30 and TRBJ1-2; D gene ambiguous. The chain's CDR3 is CAWRKAGVASYGYTF. CDR3 sequence (DNA): TGTGCCTGGAGGAAGGCAGGTGTGGCCAGCTATGGCTACACCTTC. Full variable domain (outside the CDR3, taken from reference TRBV30 and TRBJ1-2): SQTIHQWPATLVQPVGSPLSLECTVEGTSNPNLYWYRQAAGRGLQLLFYSVGIGQISSEVPQNLSASRPQDRQFILSSKKLLLSDSGFYLCAWRKAGVASYGYTFGSGTRLTVV.